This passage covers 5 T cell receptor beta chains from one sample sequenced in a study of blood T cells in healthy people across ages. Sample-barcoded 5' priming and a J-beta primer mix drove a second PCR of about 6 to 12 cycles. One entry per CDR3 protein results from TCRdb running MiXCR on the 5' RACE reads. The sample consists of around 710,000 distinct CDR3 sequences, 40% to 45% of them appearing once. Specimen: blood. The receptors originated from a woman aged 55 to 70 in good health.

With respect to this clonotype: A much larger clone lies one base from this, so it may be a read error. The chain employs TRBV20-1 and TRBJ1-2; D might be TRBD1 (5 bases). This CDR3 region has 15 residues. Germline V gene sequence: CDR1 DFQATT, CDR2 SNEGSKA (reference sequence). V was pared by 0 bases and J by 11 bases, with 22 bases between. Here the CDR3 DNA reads TGCAGTGCTAGAGATACTAGCGGGGCAGGGAAGATATACACCTTC. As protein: CSARDTSGAGKIYTF.

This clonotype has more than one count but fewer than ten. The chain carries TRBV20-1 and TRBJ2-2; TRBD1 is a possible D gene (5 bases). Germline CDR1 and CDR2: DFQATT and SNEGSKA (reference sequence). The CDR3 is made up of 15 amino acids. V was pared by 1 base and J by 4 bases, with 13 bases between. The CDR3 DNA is TGCAGTGCTAGAGCAGGGCAATCTGGCACCGGGGAGCTGTTTTTT. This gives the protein CSARAGQSGTGELFF.

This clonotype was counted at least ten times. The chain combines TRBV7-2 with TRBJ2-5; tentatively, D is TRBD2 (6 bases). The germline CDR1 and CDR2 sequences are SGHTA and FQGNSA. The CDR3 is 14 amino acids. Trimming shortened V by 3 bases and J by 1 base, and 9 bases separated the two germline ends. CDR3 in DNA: TGTGCCAGCAGCTTCGCGGGGATCCAAGAGACCCAGTACTTC. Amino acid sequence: CASSFAGIQETQYF.

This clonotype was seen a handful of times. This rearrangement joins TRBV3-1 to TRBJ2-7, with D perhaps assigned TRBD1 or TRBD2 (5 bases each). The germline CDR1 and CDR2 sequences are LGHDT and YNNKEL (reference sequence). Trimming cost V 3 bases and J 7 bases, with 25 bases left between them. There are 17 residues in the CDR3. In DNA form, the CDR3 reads TGTGCCAGCAGCCACGAGGGGCCCTACAGCTCCTACAATGAGCAGTACTTC. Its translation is CASSHEGPYSSYNEQYF.

The CDR3 protein is CASSPGQGADGYTF. The CDR3 DNA is TGTGCCAGCAGTCCGGGACAGGGGGCTGATGGCTACACCTTC. The V gene is TRBV28, the J gene TRBJ1-2; TRBD1 agrees at 12 bases. V shed 5 bases and J 6 bases; nucleotides not matched to a gene: 4. This CDR3 has 14 amino acids. Germline loops: CDR1 MDHEN, CDR2 SYDVKM.